The TCR beta chain described here comes from a study of identical twins. On this clonotype: Its specificity is unknown.

This CDR3 has 15 residues. Germline CDR1 reads DFQATT; CDR2 reads SNEGSKA (reference sequence). The V and J ends lost 2 bases and 3 bases respectively, with 14 bases between them. Overall study results and limits: Researchers reported excess low generation probability among twin-shared out-of-frame alpha sequences. Possibly, invariant MAIT and iNKT cells partly confounded zero-insertion analyses.

Each CDR3 protein gets one entry after TCRdb re-called the 5' RACE reads with MiXCR. Among roughly 1.6 million distinct CDR3 sequences listed, about 32% were seen once. The sample comprised cord blood. The source of this sequence is a newborn girl in good health. The genes are TRBV20-1 and TRBJ1-3, with a possible D match to TRBD1 (6 bases). CDR3 nucleotide sequence: TGCAGTGCTAGAAGGCTGGAAGGGGGTGGAAACACCATATATTTT. Amino acid sequence: CSARRLEGGGNTIYF.